This record looks at one T cell receptor beta chain sequence and its context. The data were obtained in a study of blood T cell repertoires in COVID-19. Study information: Donors in the United States, Italy and Spain gave samples during acute or convalescent COVID-19. T cells, B-cell-depleted T cells, or PBMCs supplied cDNA or gDNA.

Germline CDR1 reads SGHRS; CDR2 reads YFSETQ. V gave up 5 bases and J gave up 5 bases, with 17 bases separating them. The CDR3 spans 15 residues. Per the authors' pipeline: By means of reference gene primer amplification, nucleated cell counts were estimated. TCRdb's copy holds only in-frame clones and misses some; the assay was immunoSEQ multiplex PCR. Clone size and V and J calls were adopted from that table, with D and trimming inferred from the DNA. The top ten clones hold roughly 4% of a sample with 350,000 to 550,000 clones, around nine tenths of them seen once. The genes are TRBV5-1 and TRBJ2-4, with a tentative D call TRBD1 (7 bases). The origin of this receptor is a young woman with acute or convalescent COVID-19. What was sequenced was peripheral blood. CDR3 nucleotides: TGCGCCAGCAGTCCCACGGGGGACAGACAAAACATTCAGTACTTC. Translating gives CASSPTGDRQNIQYF.